This T cell receptor beta chain was found in a study of shared clonotypes between healthy human individuals. Study-level information: CD4 naive and memory got three plates each, CD8 naive two, CD8 memory one. The study's findings and limits: What naive subsets generally showed was a larger estimated richness than memory subsets showed. Measured sharing among donors was expected to vary with sequencing depth.

The CDR3 runs 14 residues. J was trimmed by 7 bases and V by 2 bases; bases with no gene match: 3. The germline gives CDR1 KGHSH, CDR2 LQKENI. An approximately 200 ng quantity of DNA, tens of thousands of T cell genomes, went into the sorted-subset replicate PCRs. The assay was immunoSEQ multiplex PCR, and TCRdb's table has in-frame clones only and misses some. This table has over 700,000 clones, roughly 72% appearing once. This clone was seen only a few times. The antigen remains undetermined. The chain combines TRBV18 with TRBJ2-1; 9 nucleotides agree with TRBD2. The clonotype comes from a woman aged 25 to 39 in good health. The material sequenced was memory CD4+ T cells sorted from blood. Noted subset: CD45RA-negative fraction. The CDR3 protein is CASSPTLAGNEQFF. The CDR3, as DNA: TGTGCCAGCTCACCAACGCTAGCGGGAAATGAGCAGTTCTTC.